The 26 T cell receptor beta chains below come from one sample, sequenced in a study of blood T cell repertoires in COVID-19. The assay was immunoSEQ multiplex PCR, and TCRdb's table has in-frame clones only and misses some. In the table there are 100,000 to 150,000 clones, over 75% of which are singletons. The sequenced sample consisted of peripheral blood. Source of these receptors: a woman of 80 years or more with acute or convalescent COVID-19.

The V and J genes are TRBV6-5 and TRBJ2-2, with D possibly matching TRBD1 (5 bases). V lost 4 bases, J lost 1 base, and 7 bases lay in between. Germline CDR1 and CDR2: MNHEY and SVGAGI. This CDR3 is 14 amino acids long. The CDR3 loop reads CASSWTKNTGELFF. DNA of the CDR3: TGTGCCAGCAGTTGGACAAAGAACACCGGGGAGCTGTTTTTT.

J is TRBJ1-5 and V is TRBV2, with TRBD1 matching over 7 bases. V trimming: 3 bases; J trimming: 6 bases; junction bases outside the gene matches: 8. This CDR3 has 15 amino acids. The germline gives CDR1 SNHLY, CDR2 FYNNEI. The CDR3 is CASSDNRGVSQPQHF. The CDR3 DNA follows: TGTGCCAGCAGTGATAACAGGGGAGTAAGTCAGCCCCAGCATTTT.

The chain's CDR3 is CASSIRGLDQPQHF. In nucleotides, the CDR3 is TGTGCCAGTAGTATAAGGGGGCTGGATCAGCCCCAGCATTTT. This chain joins TRBV19 and TRBJ1-5; TRBD1 aligns across 7 bases. CDR1 and CDR2 from the germline V gene are LNHDA and SQIVND (reference sequence). The V segment lost 2 bases and the J segment 5 bases; nucleotides outside the gene matches: 3. The CDR3 runs to 14 residues.

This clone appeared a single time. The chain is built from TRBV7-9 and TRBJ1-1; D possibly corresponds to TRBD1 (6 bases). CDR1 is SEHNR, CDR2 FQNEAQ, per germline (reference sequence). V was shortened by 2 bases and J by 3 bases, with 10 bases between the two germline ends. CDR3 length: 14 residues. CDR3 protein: CASSLTGLDTEAFF. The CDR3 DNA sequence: TGTGCCAGCAGCTTAACAGGGCTGGACACTGAAGCTTTCTTT.

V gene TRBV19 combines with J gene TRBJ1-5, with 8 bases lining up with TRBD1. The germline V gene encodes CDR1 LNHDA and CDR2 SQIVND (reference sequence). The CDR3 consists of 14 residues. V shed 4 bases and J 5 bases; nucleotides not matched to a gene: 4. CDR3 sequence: CASSTRTGYQPQHF. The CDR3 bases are TGTGCCAGTAGTACACGGACAGGGTATCAGCCCCAGCATTTT.

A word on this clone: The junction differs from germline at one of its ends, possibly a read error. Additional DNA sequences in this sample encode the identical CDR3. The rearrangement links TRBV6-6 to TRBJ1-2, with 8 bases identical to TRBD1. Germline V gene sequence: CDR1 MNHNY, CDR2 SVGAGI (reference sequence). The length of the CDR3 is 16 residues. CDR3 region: CASSYPSKDREYGYTF. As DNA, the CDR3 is TGTGCCAGTAGTTATCCAAGTAAGGACAGGGAGTATGGCTACACCTTC.

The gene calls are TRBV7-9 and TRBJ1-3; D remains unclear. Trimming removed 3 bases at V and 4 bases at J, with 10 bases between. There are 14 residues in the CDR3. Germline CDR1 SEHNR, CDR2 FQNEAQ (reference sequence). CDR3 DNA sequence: TGTGCCAGCAGCTTCGAGGGATCGGGAAACACCATATATTTT. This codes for CASSFEGSGNTIYF.

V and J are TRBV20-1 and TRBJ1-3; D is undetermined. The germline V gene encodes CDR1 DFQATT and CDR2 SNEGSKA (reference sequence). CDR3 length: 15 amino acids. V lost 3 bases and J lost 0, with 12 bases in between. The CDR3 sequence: CSASSVLSSGNTIYF. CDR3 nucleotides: TGCAGTGCTAGTTCCGTCCTCTCCTCTGGAAACACCATATATTTT.

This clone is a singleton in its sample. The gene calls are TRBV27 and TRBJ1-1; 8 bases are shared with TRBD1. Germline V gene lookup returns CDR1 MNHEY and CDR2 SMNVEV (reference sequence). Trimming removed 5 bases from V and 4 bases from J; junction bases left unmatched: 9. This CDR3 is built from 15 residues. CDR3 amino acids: CASSLRTGSGTEAFF. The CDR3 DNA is TGTGCCAGCAGTCTTAGGACAGGGTCCGGCACTGAAGCTTTCTTT.

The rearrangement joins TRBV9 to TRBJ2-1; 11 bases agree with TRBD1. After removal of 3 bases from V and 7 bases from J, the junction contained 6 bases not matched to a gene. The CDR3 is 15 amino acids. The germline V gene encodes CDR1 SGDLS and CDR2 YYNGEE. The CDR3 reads CASSGGQGARNEQFF. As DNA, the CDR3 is TGTGCCAGCAGCGGAGGACAGGGGGCGCGTAATGAGCAGTTCTTC.

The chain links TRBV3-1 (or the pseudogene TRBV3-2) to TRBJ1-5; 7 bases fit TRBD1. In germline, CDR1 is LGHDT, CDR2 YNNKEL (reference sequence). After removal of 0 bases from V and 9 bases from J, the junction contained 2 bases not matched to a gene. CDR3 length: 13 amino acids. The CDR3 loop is CASSQERGRPQHF. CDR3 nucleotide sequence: TGTGCCAGCAGCCAAGAAAGGGGGCGGCCCCAGCATTTT.

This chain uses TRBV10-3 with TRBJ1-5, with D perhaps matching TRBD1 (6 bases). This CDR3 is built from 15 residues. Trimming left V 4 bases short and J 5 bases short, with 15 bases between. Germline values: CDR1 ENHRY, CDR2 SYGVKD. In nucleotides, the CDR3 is TGTGCCATCAGTGCCACAACAGGGCTGGATCAGCCCCAGCATTTT. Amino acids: CAISATTGLDQPQHF.

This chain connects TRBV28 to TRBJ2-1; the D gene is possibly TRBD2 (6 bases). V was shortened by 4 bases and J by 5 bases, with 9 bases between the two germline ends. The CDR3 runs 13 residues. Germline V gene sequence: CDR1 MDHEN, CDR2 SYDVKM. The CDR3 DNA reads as TGTGCCAGCAGTTCTAGCGTTCACAATGAGCAGTTCTTC. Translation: CASSSSVHNEQFF.

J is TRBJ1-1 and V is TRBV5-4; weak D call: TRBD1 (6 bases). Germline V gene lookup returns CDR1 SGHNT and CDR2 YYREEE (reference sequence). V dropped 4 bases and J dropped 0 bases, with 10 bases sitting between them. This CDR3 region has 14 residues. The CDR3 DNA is TGTGCCAGCAGCCGAGGACAGTTGAACACTGAAGCTTTCTTT. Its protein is CASSRGQLNTEAFF.

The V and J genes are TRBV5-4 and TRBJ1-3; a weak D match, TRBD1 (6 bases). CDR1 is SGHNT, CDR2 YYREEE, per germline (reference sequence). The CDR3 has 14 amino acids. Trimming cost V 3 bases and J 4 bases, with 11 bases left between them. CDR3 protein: CASSSPTGGNTIYF. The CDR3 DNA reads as TGTGCCAGCAGCTCTCCCACAGGGGGAAACACCATATATTTT.

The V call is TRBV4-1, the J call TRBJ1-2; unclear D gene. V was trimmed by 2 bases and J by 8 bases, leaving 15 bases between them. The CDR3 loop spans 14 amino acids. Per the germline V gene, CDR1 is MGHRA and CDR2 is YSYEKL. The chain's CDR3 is CASSQSALTGGYTF. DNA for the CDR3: TGCGCCAGCAGCCAATCGGCATTAACCGGGGGCTACACCTTC.

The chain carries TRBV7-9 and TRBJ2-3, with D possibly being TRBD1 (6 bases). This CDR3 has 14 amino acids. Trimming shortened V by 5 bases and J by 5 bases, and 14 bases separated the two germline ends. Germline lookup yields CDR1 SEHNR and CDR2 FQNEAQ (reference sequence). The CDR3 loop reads CASSHWSRGDTQYF. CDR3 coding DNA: TGTGCCAGCAGCCATTGGAGCAGGGGAGATACGCAGTATTTT.

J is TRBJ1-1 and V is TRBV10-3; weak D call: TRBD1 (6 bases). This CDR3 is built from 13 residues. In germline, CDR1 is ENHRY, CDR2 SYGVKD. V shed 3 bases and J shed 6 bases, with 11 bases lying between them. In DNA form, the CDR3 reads TGTGCCATCAGTGAAGGGGGTCGGGCTGAAGCTTTCTTT. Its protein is CAISEGGRAEAFF.

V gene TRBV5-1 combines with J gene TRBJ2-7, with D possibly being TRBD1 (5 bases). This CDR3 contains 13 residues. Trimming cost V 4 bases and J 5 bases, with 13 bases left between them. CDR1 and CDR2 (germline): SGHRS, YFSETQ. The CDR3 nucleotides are TGCGCCAGCAGCGAGACCGACAGAAACGAGCAGTACTTC. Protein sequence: CASSETDRNEQYF.

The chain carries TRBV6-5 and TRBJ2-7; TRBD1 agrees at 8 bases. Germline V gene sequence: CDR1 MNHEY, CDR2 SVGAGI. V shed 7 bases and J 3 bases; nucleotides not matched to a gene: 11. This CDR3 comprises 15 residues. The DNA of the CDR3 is TGTGCCAGCAAGCTTGCAGGGGGCGAGTACTACGAGCAGTACTTC. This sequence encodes CASKLAGGEYYEQYF.

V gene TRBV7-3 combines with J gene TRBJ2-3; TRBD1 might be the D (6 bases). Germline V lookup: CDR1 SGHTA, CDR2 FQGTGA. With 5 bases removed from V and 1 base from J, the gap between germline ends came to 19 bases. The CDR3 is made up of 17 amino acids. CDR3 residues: CASSPYGGAGGTDTQYF. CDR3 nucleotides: TGTGCCAGCAGCCCTTATGGTGGGGCAGGGGGCACAGATACGCAGTATTTT.

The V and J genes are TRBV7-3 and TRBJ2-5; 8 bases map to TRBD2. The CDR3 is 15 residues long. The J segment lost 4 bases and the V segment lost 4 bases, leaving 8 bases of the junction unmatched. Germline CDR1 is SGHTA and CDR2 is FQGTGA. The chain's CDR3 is CASSSIGLAGETQYF. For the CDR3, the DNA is TGTGCCAGCAGCTCAATTGGTCTAGCGGGAGAGACCCAGTACTTC.

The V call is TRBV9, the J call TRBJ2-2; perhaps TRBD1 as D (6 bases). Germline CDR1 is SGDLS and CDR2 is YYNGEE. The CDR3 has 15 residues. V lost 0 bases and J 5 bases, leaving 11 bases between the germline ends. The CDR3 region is CASSVEGVPTGELFF. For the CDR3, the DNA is TGTGCCAGCAGCGTAGAGGGGGTCCCAACCGGGGAGCTGTTTTTT.

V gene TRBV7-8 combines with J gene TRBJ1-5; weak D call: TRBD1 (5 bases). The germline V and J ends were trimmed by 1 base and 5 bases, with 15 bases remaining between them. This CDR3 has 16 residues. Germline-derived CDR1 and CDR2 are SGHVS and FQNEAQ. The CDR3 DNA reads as TGTGCCAGCAGCTTAGGGGGTTGGGGGGGGTATCAGCCCCAGCATTTT. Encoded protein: CASSLGGWGGYQPQHF.

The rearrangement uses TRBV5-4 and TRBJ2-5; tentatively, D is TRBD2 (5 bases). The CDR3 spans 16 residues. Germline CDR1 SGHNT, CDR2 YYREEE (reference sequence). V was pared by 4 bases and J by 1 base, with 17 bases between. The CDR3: CASSTAALGGQETQYF. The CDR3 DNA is TGTGCCAGCAGCACCGCTGCACTAGGAGGCCAAGAGACCCAGTACTTC.

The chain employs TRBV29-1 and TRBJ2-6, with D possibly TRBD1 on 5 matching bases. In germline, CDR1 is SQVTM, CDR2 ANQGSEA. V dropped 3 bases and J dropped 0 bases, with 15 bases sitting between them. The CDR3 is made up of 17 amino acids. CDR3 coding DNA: TGCAGCGTTGAGTCCCAGGGAAGTACCTCTGGGGCCAACGTCCTGACTTTC. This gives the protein CSVESQGSTSGANVLTF.